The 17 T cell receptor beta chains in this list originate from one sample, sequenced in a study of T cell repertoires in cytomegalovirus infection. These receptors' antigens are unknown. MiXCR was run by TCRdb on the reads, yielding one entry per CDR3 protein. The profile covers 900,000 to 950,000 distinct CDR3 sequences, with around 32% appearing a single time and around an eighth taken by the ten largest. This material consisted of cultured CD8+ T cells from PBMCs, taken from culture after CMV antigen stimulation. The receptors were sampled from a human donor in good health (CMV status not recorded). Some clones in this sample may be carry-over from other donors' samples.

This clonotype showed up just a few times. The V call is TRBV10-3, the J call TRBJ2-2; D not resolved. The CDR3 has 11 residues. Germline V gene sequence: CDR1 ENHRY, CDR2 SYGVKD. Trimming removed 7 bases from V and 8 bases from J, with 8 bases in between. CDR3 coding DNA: TGTGCCATCACCGATAGAGGGGAGCTGTTTTTT. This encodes CAITDRGELFF.

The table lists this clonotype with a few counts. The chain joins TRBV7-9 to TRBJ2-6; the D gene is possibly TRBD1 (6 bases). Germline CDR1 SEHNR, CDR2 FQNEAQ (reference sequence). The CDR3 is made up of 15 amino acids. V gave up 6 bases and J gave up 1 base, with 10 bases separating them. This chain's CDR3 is CASSNRDSGANVLTF. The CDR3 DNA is TGTGCCAGCAGTAACAGGGATTCTGGGGCCAACGTCCTGACTTTC.

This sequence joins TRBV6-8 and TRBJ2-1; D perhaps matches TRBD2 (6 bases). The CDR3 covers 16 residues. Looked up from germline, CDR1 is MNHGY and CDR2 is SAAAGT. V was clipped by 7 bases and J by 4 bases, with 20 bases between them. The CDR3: CASTSLAVVGYNEQFF. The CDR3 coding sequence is TGTGCCAGCACCTCTTTAGCGGTGGTGGGGTACAATGAGCAGTTCTTC.

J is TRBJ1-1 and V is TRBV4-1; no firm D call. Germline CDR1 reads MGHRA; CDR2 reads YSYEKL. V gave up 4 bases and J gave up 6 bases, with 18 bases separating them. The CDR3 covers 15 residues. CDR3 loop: CASSPKTFGVPEAFF. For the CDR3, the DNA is TGCGCCAGCAGCCCAAAGACGTTCGGGGTCCCTGAAGCTTTCTTT.

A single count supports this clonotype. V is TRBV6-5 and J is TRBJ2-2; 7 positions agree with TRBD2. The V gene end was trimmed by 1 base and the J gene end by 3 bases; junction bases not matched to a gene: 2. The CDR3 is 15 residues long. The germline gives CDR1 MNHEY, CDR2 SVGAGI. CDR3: CASSYWGGDTGELFF. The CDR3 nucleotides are TGTGCCAGCAGTTACTGGGGGGGGGACACCGGGGAGCTGTTTTTT.

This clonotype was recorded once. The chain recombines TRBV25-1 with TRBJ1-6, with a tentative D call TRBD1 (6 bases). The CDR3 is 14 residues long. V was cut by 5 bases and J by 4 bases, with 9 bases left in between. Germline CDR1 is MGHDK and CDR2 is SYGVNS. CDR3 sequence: CASSRTDYNSPLHF. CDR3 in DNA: TGTGCCAGCAGTAGGACAGATTATAATTCACCCCTCCACTTT.

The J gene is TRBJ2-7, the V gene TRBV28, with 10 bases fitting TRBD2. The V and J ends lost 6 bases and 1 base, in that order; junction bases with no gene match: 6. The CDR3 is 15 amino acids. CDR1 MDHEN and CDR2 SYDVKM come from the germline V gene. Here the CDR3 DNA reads TGTGCCAGCAGCCTCACTAGCGGGGCTTCCTACGAGCAGTACTTC. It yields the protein CASSLTSGASYEQYF. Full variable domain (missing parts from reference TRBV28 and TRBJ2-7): DVKVTQSSRYLVKRTGEKVFLECVQDMDHENMFWYRQDPGLGLRLIYFSYDVKMKEKGDIPEGYSVSREKKERFSLILESASTNQTSMYLCASSLTSGASYEQYFGPGTRLTVT.

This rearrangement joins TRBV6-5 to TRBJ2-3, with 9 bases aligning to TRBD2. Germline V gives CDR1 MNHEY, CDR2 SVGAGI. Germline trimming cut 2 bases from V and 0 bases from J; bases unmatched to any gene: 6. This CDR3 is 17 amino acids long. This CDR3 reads CASSYKASGDSTDTQYF. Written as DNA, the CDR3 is TGTGCCAGCAGTTACAAGGCTAGCGGGGATAGCACAGATACGCAGTATTTT.

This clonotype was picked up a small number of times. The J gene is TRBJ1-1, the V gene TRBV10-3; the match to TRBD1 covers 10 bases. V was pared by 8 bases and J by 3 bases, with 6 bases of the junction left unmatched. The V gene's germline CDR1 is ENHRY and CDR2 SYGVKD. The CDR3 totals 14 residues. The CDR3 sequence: CAILTGGKDTEAFF. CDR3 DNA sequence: TGTGCCATCCTGACAGGGGGCAAGGACACTGAAGCTTTCTTT.

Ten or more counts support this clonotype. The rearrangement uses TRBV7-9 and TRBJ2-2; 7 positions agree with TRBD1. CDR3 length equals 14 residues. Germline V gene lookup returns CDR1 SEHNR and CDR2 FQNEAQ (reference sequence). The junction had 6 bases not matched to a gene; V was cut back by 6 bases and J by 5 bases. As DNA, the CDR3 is TGTGCCAGCAGTCCACAGGGGAGAACCGGGGAGCTGTTTTTT. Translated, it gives CASSPQGRTGELFF.

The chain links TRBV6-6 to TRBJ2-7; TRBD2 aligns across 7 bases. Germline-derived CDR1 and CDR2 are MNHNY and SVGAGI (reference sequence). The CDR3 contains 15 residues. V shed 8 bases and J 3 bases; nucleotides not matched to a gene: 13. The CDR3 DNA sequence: TGTGCCAGCTGGGGGGAGGGGACGGCCCTCTACGAGCAGTACTTC. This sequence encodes CASWGEGTALYEQYF.

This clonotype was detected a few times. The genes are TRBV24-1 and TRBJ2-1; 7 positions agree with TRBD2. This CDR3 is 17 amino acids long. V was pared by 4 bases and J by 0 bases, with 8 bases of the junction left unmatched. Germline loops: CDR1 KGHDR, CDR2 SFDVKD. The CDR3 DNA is TGTGCCACCAGTGACCCATGGCGGGAGAGCTCCTACAATGAGCAGTTCTTC. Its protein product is CATSDPWRESSYNEQFF.

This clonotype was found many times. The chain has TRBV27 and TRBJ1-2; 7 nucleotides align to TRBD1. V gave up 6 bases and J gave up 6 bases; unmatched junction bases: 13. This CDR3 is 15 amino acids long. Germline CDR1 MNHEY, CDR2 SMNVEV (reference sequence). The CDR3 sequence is CASSRRQGRWDGYTF. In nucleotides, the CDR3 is TGTGCCAGCAGCAGAAGACAGGGTAGGTGGGATGGCTACACCTTC.

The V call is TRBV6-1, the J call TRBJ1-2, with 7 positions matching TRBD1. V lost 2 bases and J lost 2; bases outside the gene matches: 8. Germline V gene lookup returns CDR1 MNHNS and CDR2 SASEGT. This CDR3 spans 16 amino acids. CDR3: CASSEQGGAGNYGYTF. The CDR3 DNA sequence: TGTGCCAGCAGTGAACAAGGGGGCGCCGGGAACTATGGCTACACCTTC.

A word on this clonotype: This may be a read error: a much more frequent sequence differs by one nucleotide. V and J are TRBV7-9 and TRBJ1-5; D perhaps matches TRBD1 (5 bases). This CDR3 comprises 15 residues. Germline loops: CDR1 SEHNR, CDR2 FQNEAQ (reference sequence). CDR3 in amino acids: CASSLRGASNQSQHF. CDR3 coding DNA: TGTGCCAGCAGCTTACGGGGCGCGAGCAATCAGTCCCAGCATTTT.

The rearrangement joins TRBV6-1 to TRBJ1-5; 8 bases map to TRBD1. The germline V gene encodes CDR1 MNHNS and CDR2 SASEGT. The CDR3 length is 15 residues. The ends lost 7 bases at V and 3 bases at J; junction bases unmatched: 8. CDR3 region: CASTLTGEANQPQHF. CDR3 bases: TGTGCCAGCACCTTGACAGGGGAGGCCAATCAGCCCCAGCATTTT.

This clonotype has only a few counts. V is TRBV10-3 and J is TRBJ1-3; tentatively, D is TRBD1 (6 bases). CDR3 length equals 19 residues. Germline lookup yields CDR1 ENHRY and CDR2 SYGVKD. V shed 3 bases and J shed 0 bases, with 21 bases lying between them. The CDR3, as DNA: TGTGCCATCAGTGAATTTAAGAAGGAGGACAGATACTCTGGAAACACCATATATTTT. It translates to CAISEFKKEDRYSGNTIYF.